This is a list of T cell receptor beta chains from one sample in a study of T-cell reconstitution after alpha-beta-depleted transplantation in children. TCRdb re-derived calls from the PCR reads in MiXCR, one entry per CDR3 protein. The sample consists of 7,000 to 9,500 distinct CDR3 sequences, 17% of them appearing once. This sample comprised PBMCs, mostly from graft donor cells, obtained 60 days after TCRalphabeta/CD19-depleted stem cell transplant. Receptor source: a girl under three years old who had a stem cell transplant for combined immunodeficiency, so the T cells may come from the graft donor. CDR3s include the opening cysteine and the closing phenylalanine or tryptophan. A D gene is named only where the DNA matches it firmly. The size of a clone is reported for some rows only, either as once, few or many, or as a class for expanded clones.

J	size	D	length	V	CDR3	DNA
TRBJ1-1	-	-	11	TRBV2	CASRLSPEAFF	TGTGCCAGCAGACTTTCCCCTGAAGCTTTCTTT
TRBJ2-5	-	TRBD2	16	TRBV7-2	CASSLVLAGGGETQYF	TGTGCCAGCAGCTTAGTTCTAGCGGGAGGGGGAGAGACCCAGTACTTC
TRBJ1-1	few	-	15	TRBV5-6	CASSPIGVMNTEAFF	TGTGCCAGCAGCCCCATAGGGGTGATGAACACTGAAGCTTTCTTT
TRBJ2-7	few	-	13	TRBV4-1	CASSPRVFDEQYF	TGCGCCAGCAGCCCCCGGGTATTCGACGAGCAGTACTTC
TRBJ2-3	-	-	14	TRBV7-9	CASSSRGLTDTQYF	TGTGCCAGCAGCTCCCGGGGGCTCACAGATACGCAGTATTTT
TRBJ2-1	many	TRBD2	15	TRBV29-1	CSVAQTREGRNEQFF	TGCAGCGTTGCCCAAACACGGGAGGGCCGGAATGAGCAGTTCTTC
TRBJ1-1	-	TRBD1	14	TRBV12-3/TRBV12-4	CARSFDGSLRGAFF	TGTGCCAGAAGTTTTGATGGGAGTCTCAGGGGGGCTTTCTTT
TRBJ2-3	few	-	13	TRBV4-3	CASSQDGSDTQYF	TGCGCCAGCAGCCAAGATGGGTCAGATACGCAGTATTTT
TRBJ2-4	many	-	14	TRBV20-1	CSAVIPGPKNIQYF	TGCAGTGCTGTAATTCCGGGGCCCAAAAACATTCAGTACTTC
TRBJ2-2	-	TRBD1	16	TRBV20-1	CSADLSRDSNTGELFF	TGCAGTGCCGACCTCTCACGGGACAGCAACACCGGGGAGCTGTTTTTT
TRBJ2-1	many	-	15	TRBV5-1	CASSLGLTRSNEQFF	TGCGCCAGCAGCTTGGGACTCACACGGAGCAATGAGCAGTTCTTC
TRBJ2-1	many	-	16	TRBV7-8	CASSQPVWTPANEQFF	TGTGCCAGCAGCCAACCTGTCTGGACTCCCGCTAATGAGCAGTTCTTC
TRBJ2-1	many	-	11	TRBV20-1	CSATRYNEQFF	TGCAGTGCCACCCGTTACAATGAGCAGTTCTTC
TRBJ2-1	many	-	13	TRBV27	CASRYGQFNEQFF	TGTGCCAGCAGATACGGACAGTTCAATGAGCAGTTCTTC
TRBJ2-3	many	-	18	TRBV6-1	CASSEAGASWTSTDTQYF	TGTGCCAGCAGTGAAGCGGGGGCTAGCTGGACTAGCACAGATACGCAGTATTTT
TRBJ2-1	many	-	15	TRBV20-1	CSASRDGGGHNEQFF	TGCAGTGCTAGTAGGGATGGAGGTGGGCACAATGAGCAGTTCTTC
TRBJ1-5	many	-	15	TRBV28	CASSFYRVSRQPQHF	TGTGCCAGCAGTTTCTACAGGGTATCGAGGCAGCCCCAGCATTTT
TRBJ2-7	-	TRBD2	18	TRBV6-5	CASSYKSHGLAGSYEQYF	TGTGCCAGCAGTTACAAATCACATGGACTAGCGGGATCCTACGAGCAGTACTTC
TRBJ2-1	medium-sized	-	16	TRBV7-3	CASSLSRASSYNEQFF	TGTGCCAGCAGCTTAAGTCGGGCTTCCTCCTACAATGAGCAGTTCTTC
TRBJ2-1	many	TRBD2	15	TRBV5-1	CASSSTSGGVYEQFF	TGCGCCAGCAGTTCGACTAGCGGGGGGGTATATGAGCAGTTCTTC
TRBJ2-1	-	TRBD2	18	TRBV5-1	CASSTGLAAQRSYNEQFF	TGCGCCAGCAGCACCGGACTAGCGGCCCAACGCTCCTACAATGAGCAGTTCTTC
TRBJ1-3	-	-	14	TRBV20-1	CSARRWGTGAGPVF	-
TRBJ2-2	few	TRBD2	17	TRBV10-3	CAISEPAAGAGTGELFF	TGTGCCATCAGTGAGCCGGCGGCGGGAGCGGGTACCGGGGAGCTGTTTTTT
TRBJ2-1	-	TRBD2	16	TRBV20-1	CSAGGLAGGPYNEQFF	TGCAGTGCTGGGGGACTAGCGGGAGGGCCGTACAATGAGCAGTTCTTC
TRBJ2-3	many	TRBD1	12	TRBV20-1	CSADRRTDTQYF	TGCAGTGCGGACAGGCGCACAGATACGCAGTATTTT
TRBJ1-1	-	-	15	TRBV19	CASSIPDRPNTEAFF	TGTGCCAGTAGTATCCCGGACAGACCGAACACTGAAGCTTTCTTT
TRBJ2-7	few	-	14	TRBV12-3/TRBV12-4	CASTHHEYSYEQYF	TGTGCCAGCACTCATCACGAGTACTCCTACGAGCAGTACTTC
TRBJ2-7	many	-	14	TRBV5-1	CASSFPGRKGEQYF	TGCGCCAGCAGCTTTCCGGGACGTAAGGGCGAGCAGTACTTC
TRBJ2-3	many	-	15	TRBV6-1	CASSTTKNREDTQYF	TGTGCCAGCAGTACAACTAAAAACAGGGAAGATACGCAGTATTTT
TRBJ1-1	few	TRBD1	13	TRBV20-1	CSAAHGTGPEAFF	TGCAGTGCTGCACACGGGACAGGGCCTGAAGCTTTCTTT
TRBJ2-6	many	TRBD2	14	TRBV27	CASKGTIRANVLTF	TGTGCCAGCAAAGGGACTATCAGGGCCAACGTCCTGACTTTC
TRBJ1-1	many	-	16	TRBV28	CASSLIIRVSYTEAFF	TGTGCCAGCAGTTTAATAATACGGGTTTCGTACACTGAAGCTTTCTTT
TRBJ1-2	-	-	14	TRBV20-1	CSARPQAYYYGYTF	TGCAGTGCTAGACCACAGGCCTATTACTATGGCTACACCTTC